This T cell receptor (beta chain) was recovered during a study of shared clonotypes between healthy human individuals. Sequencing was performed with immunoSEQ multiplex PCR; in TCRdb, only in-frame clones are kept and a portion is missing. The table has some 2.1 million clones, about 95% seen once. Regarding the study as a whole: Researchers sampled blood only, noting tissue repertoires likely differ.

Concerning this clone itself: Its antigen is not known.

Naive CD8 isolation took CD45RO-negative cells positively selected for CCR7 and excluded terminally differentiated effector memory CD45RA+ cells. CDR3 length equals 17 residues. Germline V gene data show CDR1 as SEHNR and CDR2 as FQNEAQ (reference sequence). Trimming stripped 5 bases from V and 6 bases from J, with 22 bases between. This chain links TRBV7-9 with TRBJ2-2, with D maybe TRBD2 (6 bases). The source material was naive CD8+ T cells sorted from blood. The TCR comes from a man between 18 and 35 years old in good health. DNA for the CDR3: TGTGCCAGCAGCCCCCGGTACGAGGCGGGAAGGGCCGGGGAGCTGTTTTTT. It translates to CASSPRYEAGRAGELFF. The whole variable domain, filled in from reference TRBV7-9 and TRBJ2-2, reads DTGVSQNPRHKITKRGQNVTFRCDPISEHNRLYWYRQTLGQGPEFLTYFQNEAQLEKSRLLSDRFSAERPKGSFSTLEIQRTEQGDSAMYLCASSPRYEAGRAGELFFGEGSRLTVL.